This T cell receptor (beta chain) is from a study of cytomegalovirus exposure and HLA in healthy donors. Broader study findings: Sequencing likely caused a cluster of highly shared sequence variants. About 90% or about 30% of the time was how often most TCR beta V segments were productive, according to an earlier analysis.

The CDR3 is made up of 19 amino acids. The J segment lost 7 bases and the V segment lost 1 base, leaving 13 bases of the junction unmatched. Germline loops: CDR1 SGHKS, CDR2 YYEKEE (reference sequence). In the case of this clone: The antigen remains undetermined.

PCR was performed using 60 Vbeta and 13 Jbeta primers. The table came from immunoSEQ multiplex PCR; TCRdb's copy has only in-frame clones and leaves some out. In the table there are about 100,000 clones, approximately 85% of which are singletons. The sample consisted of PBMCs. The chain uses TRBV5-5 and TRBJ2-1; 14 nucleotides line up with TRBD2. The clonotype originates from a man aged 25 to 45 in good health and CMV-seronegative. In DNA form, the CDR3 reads TGTGCCAGCAGCTTGTTTCTCAGGACTAGCGGGGGGTCAAGGAATGAGCAGTTCTTC. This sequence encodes CASSLFLRTSGGSRNEQFF.